These T cell receptor beta chains were read from a single sample in a study of identical twins. A single record per CDR3 protein comes from TCRdb applying MiXCR to the 5' RACE reads. The sample shows approximately 350,000 distinct CDR3 sequences, around an eighth of them seen only once. This sample also appeared in a second study, on yellow fever vaccine responses in identical twins.

The sequencing sample was made of CD8+ T cells sorted from blood. The receptors stem from a woman under 30 in good health. Each CDR3 is given with its conserved first and last residue. Each record gives: D gene, clone size, J gene, V gene, CDR3 protein, CDR3 DNA. The D gene is left open where the match is weak. The listing skips clone size in some rows; elsewhere it reads once, few, many or a size class.

D: TRBD2; size: -; J: TRBJ2-1; V: TRBV7-6; CDR3: CASSLAWRFGTSGVEQFF; DNA: TGTGCCAGCAGCTTAGCGTGGAGGTTTGGGACTAGCGGTGTCGAGCAGTTCTTC
D: TRBD2; size: -; J: TRBJ2-1; V: TRBV2; CDR3: CASRWTSGSRYNEQFF; DNA: TGTGCCAGCAGATGGACTAGCGGGAGTCGCTACAATGAGCAGTTCTTC
D: TRBD2; size: few; J: TRBJ2-1; V: TRBV5-1; CDR3: CASKLSGDHNEQFF; DNA: TGCGCCAGCAAATTGAGCGGGGATCACAATGAGCAGTTCTTC
D: TRBD2; size: many; J: TRBJ2-7; V: TRBV11-2; CDR3: CASSLDAGVGEQYF; DNA: TGTGCCAGCAGCTTAGATGCGGGAGTAGGGGAGCAGTACTTC
D: -; size: -; J: TRBJ1-1; V: TRBV29-1; CDR3: CSVGERTRGTEAFF; DNA: TGCAGCGTTGGAGAGCGGACCCGAGGCACTGAAGCTTTCTTT
D: TRBD1; size: few; J: TRBJ2-7; V: TRBV6-1; CDR3: CATRDSGTNSYEQYF; DNA: TGTGCCACCCGGGACAGTGGGACGAACTCCTACGAGCAGTACTTC
D: TRBD1; size: many; J: TRBJ1-4; V: TRBV20-1; CDR3: CSARETGTGSEKLFF; DNA: TGCAGTGCTAGGGAGACCGGGACAGGGAGTGAAAAACTGTTTTTT
D: -; size: -; J: TRBJ2-7; V: TRBV12-3/TRBV12-4; CDR3: CASTDSGYEQYF; DNA: TGTGCCAGCACGGATAGCGGCTACGAGCAGTACTTC
D: TRBD2; size: -; J: TRBJ2-1; V: TRBV6-5; CDR3: CASSYRPSGSDEQFF; DNA: TGTGCCAGCAGTTATCGGCCTAGCGGGAGCGATGAGCAGTTCTTC
D: -; size: medium-sized; J: TRBJ1-3; V: TRBV7-2; CDR3: CASSHGRYTSLSGNTIYF; DNA: TGTGCCAGCAGCCACGGCCGCTATACCTCCTTATCTGGAAACACCATATATTTT
D: TRBD2; size: -; J: TRBJ2-2; V: TRBV7-8; CDR3: CASSYFGTRRTGELFF; DNA: TGTGCCAGCAGCTACTTCGGGACTAGACGAACCGGGGAGCTGTTTTTT
D: -; size: few; J: TRBJ1-1; V: TRBV11-1; CDR3: CASSPWVRGTEAFF; DNA: TGTGCCAGCAGCCCCTGGGTCCGGGGCACTGAAGCTTTCTTT
D: -; size: many; J: TRBJ2-1; V: TRBV29-1; CDR3: CSGKGGLNYNEQFF; DNA: TGCAGCGGGAAGGGCGGCCTTAACTACAATGAGCAGTTCTTC
D: -; size: few; J: TRBJ2-5; V: TRBV3-1; CDR3: CASSQDGGRETQYF; DNA: TGTGCCAGCAGCCAAGACGGCGGAAGGGAGACCCAGTACTTC
D: -; size: few; J: TRBJ2-7; V: TRBV7-6; CDR3: CASSLEAPGSYEQYF; DNA: TGTGCCAGCAGCTTAGAGGCGCCGGGGTCCTACGAGCAGTACTTC
D: -; size: few; J: TRBJ2-1; V: TRBV6-1; CDR3: CASALGSGYYNEQFF; DNA: TGTGCCAGCGCCCTAGGCTCGGGGTACTACAATGAGCAGTTCTTC